A selection of T cell receptor beta chains follows, all from one sample in a study of identical twins. TCRdb itself ran the 5' RACE reads through MiXCR, one entry per CDR3 protein. The table shows approximately 670,000 distinct CDR3 sequences, with around 5.7% occurring only once. Sequencing was done on a sample of naive T cells sorted from blood. The receptors shown here come from a man younger than 35 in good health. CDR3s include the opening cysteine and the closing phenylalanine or tryptophan. The order of the fields is CDR3 protein, CDR3 DNA, J gene, D gene, V gene, clone size. The D gene is left open where the match is weak. Clone size is given for some rows only: seen once, a few or many times, or a class if the clone is expanded.

CASQTRSSYEQYF	TGTGCCAGCCAGACCCGCAGCTCCTACGAGCAGTACTTC	TRBJ2-7	.	TRBV7-2	.
CASSPRTSRAYNEQFF	TGCGCCAGCAGCCCCCGGACTAGTCGGGCTTACAATGAGCAGTTCTTC	TRBJ2-1	TRBD2	TRBV5-1	few
CASRDGLQETQYF	TGTGCCAGCAGGGACGGACTTCAAGAGACCCAGTACTTC	TRBJ2-5	.	TRBV5-6	few
CASSLGLPEAKNIQYF	TGTGCCAGCAGCCTGGGCCTCCCTGAGGCCAAAAACATTCAGTACTTC	TRBJ2-4	.	TRBV12-3/TRBV12-4	many
CASSYSTSGRSQYF	TGTGCCAGCAGTTACTCAACTAGCGGGAGGTCCCAGTACTTC	TRBJ2-5	TRBD2	TRBV6-2/TRBV6-3	many
CASSSGQLTDTQYF	TGTGCCAGCTCTTCGGGACAGCTCACAGATACGCAGTATTTT	TRBJ2-3	TRBD1	TRBV18	few
CASGLSGGHETQYF	TGTGCTAGTGGTTTGTCAGGGGGACACGAGACCCAGTACTTC	TRBJ2-5	TRBD1	TRBV12-5	few
CSARPFSYNEQFF	TGCAGTGCTAGACCATTCTCCTACAATGAGCAGTTCTTC	TRBJ2-1	.	TRBV20-1	many
CASSLVGHRGYTEAFF	TGTGCCAGCAGCTTAGTTGGGCACCGAGGGTACACTGAAGCTTTCTTT	TRBJ1-1	.	TRBV7-6	many
CASAPGTAQETQYF	TGTGCCAGCGCCCCCGGGACAGCCCAAGAGACCCAGTACTTC	TRBJ2-5	TRBD1	TRBV6-1	many
CASSHAGTGGPPRLSNQPQHF	TGCGCCAGCAGCCATGCGGGGACAGGGGGTCCCCCGCGTTTGAGCAATCAGCCCCAGCATTTT	TRBJ1-5	TRBD1	TRBV4-1	.
CASSPRGVARAQETQYF	TGTGCCAGCAGTCCGCGGGGGGTAGCGAGAGCACAAGAGACCCAGTACTTC	TRBJ2-5	TRBD2	TRBV6-1	.
CSARKVRDKSYEQYF	TGCAGTGCTAGAAAAGTCCGGGACAAGTCCTACGAGCAGTACTTC	TRBJ2-7	.	TRBV20-1	.
CASRDTTGGHEQFF	TGTGCCAGCAGAGACACGACAGGGGGGCATGAGCAGTTCTTC	TRBJ2-1	TRBD1	TRBV12-3/TRBV12-4	.